What follows are 18 T cell receptor beta chains derived from one specimen sequenced in a study of blood T cell repertoires in COVID-19. TCRdb's copy holds only in-frame clones and misses some; the assay was immunoSEQ multiplex PCR. The sample records some 320,000 clones, roughly 85% being singletons. Sequencing was performed on PBMCs or T cells enriched from blood (not recorded which). The receptor source for this set is a woman aged 25 to 39 who had been exposed to COVID-19.

The J gene is TRBJ1-6, the V gene TRBV28; possibly TRBD1 for D (5 bases). V was pared by 6 bases and J by 9 bases, with 18 bases between. The germline CDR1 and CDR2 sequences are MDHEN and SYDVKM. The CDR3 length is 15 residues. The CDR3, as DNA: TGTGCCAGCAGGGGGTGGGGGGATGGTGTTTCACCCCTCCACTTT. It is translated as CASRGWGDGVSPLHF. The variable domain in full, completed from reference TRBV28 and TRBJ1-6, reads DVKVTQSSRYLVKRTGEKVFLECVQDMDHENMFWYRQDPGLGLRLIYFSYDVKMKEKGDIPEGYSVSREKKERFSLILESASTNQTSMYLCASRGWGDGVSPLHFGNGTRLTVT.

This chain uses TRBV19 with TRBJ1-4; D might be TRBD1 (6 bases). Looked up from germline, CDR1 is LNHDA and CDR2 is SQIVND (reference sequence). The V gene lost 5 bases and the J gene lost 0 bases, with 13 bases spanning the gap. This CDR3 spans 16 amino acids. This CDR3 reads CASSGREGATNEKLFF. The CDR3, as DNA: TGTGCCAGTAGTGGGCGAGAGGGGGCAACTAATGAAAAACTGTTTTTT. Supplemented by reference TRBV19 and TRBJ1-4, the full variable domain reads DGGITQSPKYLFRKEGQNVTLSCEQNLNHDAMYWYRQDPGQGLRLIYYSQIVNDFQKGDIAEGYSVSREKKESFPLTVTSAQKNPTAFYLCASSGREGATNEKLFFGSGTQLSVL.

This clone is a singleton in its sample. The chain combines TRBV3-1 (or the pseudogene TRBV3-2) with TRBJ2-3; 7 positions agree with TRBD2. Germline CDR1 reads LGHDT; CDR2 reads YNNKEL (reference sequence). Trimming at V came to 1 base and at J to 4 bases, leaving 11 bases not matched to a gene. The CDR3 has 17 amino acids. CDR3 DNA: TGTGCCAGCAGCCAAGCCACGGAAGGCGGGGGTGCAGATACGCAGTATTTT. It is translated as CASSQATEGGGADTQYF.

This chain connects TRBV10-3 to TRBJ1-1, with D unclear. The CDR3 is 13 residues long. Per the germline V gene, CDR1 is ENHRY and CDR2 is SYGVKD. V lost 9 bases and J 0 bases, leaving 11 bases between the germline ends. CDR3 DNA: TGTGCCATAACAAGGGAGCTGAACACTGAAGCTTTCTTT. Residues: CAITRELNTEAFF.

The V gene is TRBV7-2, the J gene TRBJ2-5; TRBD2 might be the D (5 bases). The germline V gene encodes CDR1 SGHTA and CDR2 FQGNSA. CDR3 length: 14 amino acids. Trimming shortened V by 7 bases and J by 2 bases, and 14 bases separated the two germline ends. CDR3 bases: TGTGCCAGCAAGGAGGAGGTGGGGCAAGAGACCCAGTACTTC. This encodes CASKEEVGQETQYF. The whole variable domain, filled in from reference TRBV7-2 and TRBJ2-5, reads GAGVSQSPSNKVTEKGKDVELRCDPISGHTALYWYRQSLGQGLEFLIYFQGNSAPDKSGLPSDRFSAERTGGSVSTLTIQRTQQEDSAVYLCASKEEVGQETQYFGPGTRLLVL.

The chain couples TRBV28 to TRBJ2-2; 10 nucleotides match TRBD2. The CDR3 extends over 15 amino acids. Germline CDR1 reads MDHEN; CDR2 reads SYDVKM. Unmatched junction bases numbered 8, after V lost 10 bases and J lost 3 bases. The CDR3 coding sequence is TGTGCCACTTTCTGGACTAGCGGATACACCGGGGAGCTGTTTTTT. Protein product: CATFWTSGYTGELFF.

This chain connects TRBV28 to TRBJ2-2; 8 bases fit TRBD2. CDR3 length equals 15 residues. Trimming took 3 bases from V and 3 from J; bases not matched to a gene: 3. Germline loops: CDR1 MDHEN, CDR2 SYDVKM. The CDR3 spells CASSLGTRDTGELFF. CDR3 nucleotide sequence: TGTGCCAGCAGTTTGGGGACTAGGGACACCGGGGAGCTGTTTTTT.

The rearrangement links TRBV15 to TRBJ2-1; 10 nucleotides line up with TRBD2. Germline CDR1 reads LNHNV; CDR2 reads YYDKDF (reference sequence). The V and J ends lost 11 bases and 7 bases, in that order; junction bases with no gene match: 11. CDR3 size: 14 residues. The CDR3 DNA reads as TGTGCCGCCGGGATGAGCGGGAGGGCTAATGAGCAGTTCTTC. Its translation is CAAGMSGRANEQFF.

The CDR3 loop reads CAWERGSGNTIYF. For the CDR3, the DNA is TGTGCCTGGGAACGGGGCTCTGGAAACACCATATATTTT. This chain connects TRBV30 to TRBJ1-3; no definite D call. In germline, CDR1 is GTSNPN, CDR2 SVGIG (reference sequence). With 5 bases removed from V and 0 bases from J, the gap between germline ends came to 8 bases. This CDR3 spans 13 amino acids.

This rearrangement joins TRBV18 to TRBJ1-6, with D maybe TRBD1 (5 bases). V shed 3 bases and J shed 14 bases, with 23 bases lying between them. The CDR3 has 16 amino acids. The germline CDR1 and CDR2 sequences are KGHSH and LQKENI. For the CDR3, the DNA is TGTGCCAGCTCACCCCTGGAACGGGGGAAGATGAAAGCCCTCCACTTT. This translates into CASSPLERGKMKALHF.

This clone showed up just once. The CDR3 coding sequence is TGTGCCTGGGCAGGTGTCTCCTACGAGCAGTACTTC. Encoded protein: CAWAGVSYEQYF. The V and J genes are TRBV30 and TRBJ2-7; D is ambiguous. This CDR3 comprises 12 residues. The V gene lost 5 bases and the J gene lost 0 bases, with 8 bases spanning the gap. CDR1 and CDR2 from the germline V gene are GTSNPN and SVGIG (reference sequence).

V usage is TRBV18 and J usage is TRBJ1-1; D is ambiguous. CDR1 and CDR2 (germline): KGHSH, LQKENI. With 6 bases removed from V and 7 bases from J, the gap between germline ends came to 18 bases. The CDR3 totals 14 residues. The CDR3 region is CASSRGMGSIEAFF. The CDR3 DNA follows: TGTGCCAGCTCTCGGGGTATGGGGTCTATTGAAGCTTTCTTT.

This clone came up once. The CDR3 region is CASSLVGARGTGELFF. The CDR3 DNA reads as TGTGCCAGCAGCTTGGTGGGGGCGCGCGGCACCGGGGAGCTGTTTTTT. This chain joins TRBV5-6 and TRBJ2-2, with D perhaps TRBD1 (6 bases). The CDR3 totals 16 residues. Trimming shortened V by 0 bases and J by 4 bases, and 13 bases separated the two germline ends. Per germline, CDR1 SGHDT and CDR2 YYEEEE.

In DNA form, the CDR3 reads TGTGCCAGCAGCCCTCAACCAGGTGGGAATGAGCAGTTCTTC. Residues: CASSPQPGGNEQFF. The chain uses TRBV7-3 and TRBJ2-1; no definite D call. CDR1 is SGHTA and CDR2 is FQGTGA in the germline V gene. The CDR3 covers 14 residues. V lost 5 bases, J lost 7 bases, and 15 bases lay in between.

This clone was recorded once. In nucleotides, the CDR3 is TGTGCCAGCAGCTTCCCGCCAGGGGGCAGGCAGCCCCAGCATTTT. Residues: CASSFPPGGRQPQHF. The chain links TRBV7-2 to TRBJ1-5; 8 bases line up with TRBD1. Germline lookup yields CDR1 SGHTA and CDR2 FQGNSA. This CDR3 region has 15 residues. Germline trimming cut 3 bases from V and 7 bases from J; bases unmatched to any gene: 8.

The chain uses TRBV5-1 and TRBJ2-3; the match to TRBD2 covers 12 bases. The CDR3 contains 17 residues. The ends lost 6 bases at V and 3 bases at J; junction bases unmatched: 11. CDR1 is SGHRS, CDR2 YFSETQ, per germline. The CDR3 DNA is TGCGCCAGCACCATTGCGGCTAGCGGGGGGGCTACAGATACGCAGTATTTT. Translation: CASTIAASGGATDTQYF.

The chain combines TRBV19 with TRBJ2-7; TRBD2 is a possible D gene (6 bases). Germline CDR1 is LNHDA and CDR2 is SQIVND (reference sequence). This CDR3 comprises 15 residues. The germline V and J ends were trimmed by 5 bases and 7 bases, with 21 bases remaining between them. The CDR3 region is CASSALASVVAEQYF. CDR3 in DNA: TGTGCCAGTAGTGCACTAGCTTCAGTTGTCGCGGAGCAGTACTTC.

The gene calls are TRBV28 and TRBJ1-2; possible D gene TRBD1, 5 bases. Deletions cut 5 bases from V and 5 bases from J, with 18 bases between. Germline lookup yields CDR1 MDHEN and CDR2 SYDVKM. The CDR3 consists of 15 residues. The CDR3 sequence: CASSPSGISAYGYTF. The CDR3 coding sequence is TGTGCCAGCAGTCCTTCAGGGATAAGTGCTTATGGCTACACCTTC.